The clone carrying this TCR beta chain appeared a few times. This sample was taken from a study of molecular identifiers for immune sequencing clone quantification. TCRdb called the PCR reads again in MiXCR, with one record for every CDR3 protein. The sample yields about 640,000 distinct CDR3 sequences, 15% to 20% seen once. The TCR sequence derives from a human donor in good health. Some libraries in this study had Jurkat cell RNA spiked in. What was sequenced was naive CD8+ T cells from blood, with Jurkat cell RNA spiked in. Subset: FACS-sorted CD8+CD4-CCR7+CD45RA+ naive T cells.

The CDR3 region is CASSLTGVTYEQYF. CDR3 nucleotides: TGTGCCAGTTCCTTGACAGGGGTCACCTACGAGCAGTACTTC. The chain joins TRBV19 to TRBJ2-7; 8 nucleotides agree with TRBD1. CDR3 length equals 14 residues. The V gene's germline CDR1 is LNHDA and CDR2 SQIVND (reference sequence). V trimming: 8 bases; J trimming: 2 bases; junction bases outside the gene matches: 8.